Following are 23 T cell receptor beta chains from one sample sequenced in a study of blood T cell repertoires in COVID-19. This table comes from immunoSEQ multiplex PCR, and its TCRdb copy is limited to in-frame clones, with some not included. This sample yields tens of thousands of clones, of which approximately 79% are seen a single time; more than 15% belongs to the top ten. Material for sequencing was peripheral blood. Receptors were obtained from a man aged 60 to 69 with acute or convalescent COVID-19.

The chain recombines TRBV7-9 with TRBJ2-3; D is possibly TRBD1 (6 bases). Trimming shortened V by 3 bases and J by 6 bases, and 13 bases separated the two germline ends. Per germline, CDR1 SEHNR and CDR2 FQNEAQ (reference sequence). The CDR3 is 14 amino acids. The CDR3 is CASSFERGWDTQYF. The CDR3 DNA reads TGTGCCAGCAGCTTTGAGAGGGGGTGGGATACGCAGTATTTT.

This clone appeared a few times. The CDR3 nucleotides read TGTGCCAGCCGGCAATACCGGGAGGGGCCCCAGCATTTT. Protein product: CASRQYREGPQHF. The chain has TRBV7-2 and TRBJ1-5; no firm D call. The CDR3 sequence is 13 residues long. Trimming left V 8 bases short and J 9 bases short, with 17 bases between. Germline CDR1 SGHTA, CDR2 FQGNSA.

The chain carries TRBV19 and TRBJ1-2; no firm D call. The germline V and J ends were trimmed by 3 bases and 2 bases, with 10 bases remaining between them. This CDR3 is built from 14 residues. CDR1 LNHDA and CDR2 SQIVND come from the germline V gene (reference sequence). The DNA for the CDR3 is TGTGCCAGTAGTATGGCGGGCTCGAACTATGGCTACACCTTC. It is translated as CASSMAGSNYGYTF. Full variable domain (outside the CDR3, taken from reference TRBV19 and TRBJ1-2): DGGITQSPKYLFRKEGQNVTLSCEQNLNHDAMYWYRQDPGQGLRLIYYSQIVNDFQKGDIAEGYSVSREKKESFPLTVTSAQKNPTAFYLCASSMAGSNYGYTFGSGTRLTVV.

The chain has TRBV6-4 and TRBJ1-1; TRBD1 matches at 7 bases. The trim removed 6 bases at V and 11 bases at J, leaving 15 bases unmatched. This CDR3 region has 14 residues. Germline values: CDR1 MRHNA, CDR2 SNTAGT. CDR3: CASRTGPGGDRAFF. The CDR3 region has the DNA TGTGCCAGCAGGACAGGGCCTGGTGGGGATAGGGCTTTCTTT.

The rearrangement joins TRBV19 to TRBJ2-4; no clear D. Trimming took 6 bases from V and 0 from J, leaving 15 bases between them. The length of the CDR3 is 16 residues. CDR1 LNHDA and CDR2 SQIVND come from the germline V gene (reference sequence). The CDR3 DNA is TGTGCCAGTAGCCCCAGAGAGACTCTAGCCAAAAACATTCAGTACTTC. Protein: CASSPRETLAKNIQYF.

This rearrangement joins TRBV19 to TRBJ2-4, with D maybe TRBD2 (6 bases). Germline assignment: CDR1 LNHDA and CDR2 SQIVND (reference sequence). V was pared by 7 bases and J by 9 bases, with 16 bases between. The CDR3 contains 13 residues. This CDR3 reads CASKRRDPGIQYF. The CDR3 bases are TGTGCCAGTAAGAGGCGGGATCCAGGCATTCAGTACTTC.

The V and J genes are TRBV21-1 and TRBJ1-5. TRBV21-1 is deemed a pseudogene. The CDR3 contains 13 residues. DNA of the CDR3: TGTGCCAGCAGTTTCGGGGGAGGTCAGCCCCAGCATTTT. Translating gives CASSFGGGQPQHF.

The chain recombines TRBV6-2 or TRBV6-3 with TRBJ1-5; TRBD1 matches at 9 bases. The junction had 5 bases not matched to a gene; V was cut back by 2 bases and J by 6 bases. The germline gives CDR1 MNHEY, CDR2 SVGEGT. The CDR3 extends over 15 amino acids. CDR3 in amino acids: CASSYEGQGTQPQHF. In DNA form, the CDR3 reads TGTGCCAGCAGTTACGAAGGACAGGGGACTCAGCCCCAGCATTTT.

The V call is TRBV5-5, the J call TRBJ1-5; D remains ambiguous. There are 16 residues in the CDR3. Trimming cost V 0 bases and J 0 bases, with 10 bases left between them. The germline CDR1 and CDR2 sequences are SGHKS and YYEKEE (reference sequence). Here the CDR3 DNA reads TGTGCCAGCAGCTTGGGTACAGCTGATAGCAATCAGCCCCAGCATTTT. Translating gives CASSLGTADSNQPQHF. Looking up the rest from reference TRBV5-5 and TRBJ1-5 gives the full variable domain: DAGVTQSPTHLIKTRGQQVTLRCSPISGHKSVSWYQQVLGQGPQFIFQYYEKEERGRGNFPDRFSARQFPNYSSELNVNALLLGDSALYLCASSLGTADSNQPQHFGDGTRLSIL.

The V call is TRBV15, the J call TRBJ1-5; TRBD1 is a possible D gene (5 bases). The germline CDR1 and CDR2 sequences are LNHNV and YYDKDF (reference sequence). There are 16 residues in the CDR3. The V and J ends lost 4 bases and 4 bases respectively, with 17 bases between them. CDR3 coding DNA: TGTGCCACCAGCACCCAGGGCCGAGCTACTAATCAGCCCCAGCATTTT. Protein sequence: CATSTQGRATNQPQHF.

V gene TRBV9 combines with J gene TRBJ1-1; tentatively, D is TRBD1 (5 bases). Germline lookup yields CDR1 SGDLS and CDR2 YYNGEE. V was trimmed by 4 bases and J by 4 bases, leaving 11 bases between them. CDR3 length: 13 residues. The CDR3 nucleotides are TGTGCCAGCAGCCCGGGGGGGGGCACTGAAGCTTTCTTT. Amino acid sequence: CASSPGGGTEAFF.

The V and J genes are TRBV27 and TRBJ1-1; D possibly corresponds to TRBD1 (6 bases). This CDR3 has 13 residues. V lost 2 bases and J lost 5, with 9 bases in between. The germline V gene encodes CDR1 MNHEY and CDR2 SMNVEV (reference sequence). CDR3 residues: CASSLNRETEAFF. In nucleotides, the CDR3 is TGTGCCAGCAGTTTAAACAGGGAGACTGAAGCTTTCTTT.

The CDR3, as DNA: TGCGCCAGTGAGGCCGAGGGACAGGGCAATATTGGTGAGCAGTTCTTC. Translated: CASEAEGQGNIGEQFF. V is TRBV10-2 and J is TRBJ2-1; 9 nucleotides agree with TRBD1. J lost 9 bases, V lost 9 bases, and 18 bases had no gene match. Germline lookup yields CDR1 WSHSY and CDR2 SAAADI. The CDR3 is 16 amino acids.

The rearrangement joins TRBV19 to TRBJ2-7; D not certain. Germline CDR1 reads LNHDA; CDR2 reads SQIVND (reference sequence). The CDR3 has 13 amino acids. V lost 3 bases, J lost 2 bases, and 8 bases lay in between. The CDR3 coding sequence is TGTGCCAGTAGTATTGGCAGTCCCTACGAGCAGTACTTC. This encodes CASSIGSPYEQYF. The variable domain in full, completed from reference TRBV19 and TRBJ2-7, reads DGGITQSPKYLFRKEGQNVTLSCEQNLNHDAMYWYRQDPGQGLRLIYYSQIVNDFQKGDIAEGYSVSREKKESFPLTVTSAQKNPTAFYLCASSIGSPYEQYFGPGTRLTVT.

By share, this clone counts as medium-sized. J is TRBJ2-5 and V is TRBV9, with D uncertain. This CDR3 comprises 11 residues. V lost 1 base and J 4 bases, leaving 2 bases between the germline ends. CDR1 and CDR2 from the germline V gene are SGDLS and YYNGEE. The CDR3 region has the DNA TGTGCCAGCAGCGTACTAGAGACCCAGTACTTC. Protein product: CASSVLETQYF.

This clone was seen once. The chain links TRBV19 to TRBJ2-2; 7 bases match TRBD1. Germline loops: CDR1 LNHDA, CDR2 SQIVND (reference sequence). V lost 7 bases, J lost 2 bases, and 10 bases stayed unmatched. This CDR3 region has 16 residues. As DNA, the CDR3 is TGTGCCAGTAATGGGCAGAGACAGGGCAACACCGGGGAGCTGTTTTTT. Translated, it gives CASNGQRQGNTGELFF.

V usage is TRBV7-3 and J usage is TRBJ2-2; 9 positions agree with TRBD1. V lost 1 base to trimming and J lost 5 bases; unmatched junction nucleotides: 2. From germline, CDR1 is SGHTA and CDR2 FQGTGA. The CDR3 is 15 residues long. The CDR3 region has the DNA TGTGCCAGCAGCTTAAGACAGGGGGAGACCGGGGAGCTGTTTTTT. As protein: CASSLRQGETGELFF.

The genes are TRBV27 and TRBJ1-2, with D tentatively TRBD1 (6 bases). The V and J ends lost 5 bases and 6 bases respectively, with 16 bases between them. The CDR3 contains 14 residues. Germline values: CDR1 MNHEY, CDR2 SMNVEV (reference sequence). This chain's CDR3 is CASSPRGRNNGYTF. The CDR3, as DNA: TGTGCCAGCAGTCCCAGGGGTCGGAATAATGGCTACACCTTC.

This chain connects TRBV27 to TRBJ1-6, with D uncertain. Trimming removed 4 bases from V and 5 bases from J, with 6 bases in between. CDR3 size: 13 residues. CDR1 is MNHEY, CDR2 SMNVEV, per germline (reference sequence). The CDR3 region is CASSYSDNSPLHF. The DNA of the CDR3 is TGTGCCAGCAGTTACTCGGATAATTCACCCCTCCACTTT.

CDR3 in amino acids: CASSSRGHEQFF. The CDR3 DNA reads TGTGCCAGCAGCTCCAGGGGGCATGAGCAGTTCTTC. This rearrangement joins TRBV5-8 to TRBJ2-1; 8 bases are shared with TRBD1. The CDR3 loop spans 12 amino acids. Per germline, CDR1 SGHTS and CDR2 YDEGEE. The trim removed 3 bases at V and 8 bases at J, leaving 1 base unmatched. The whole variable domain, filled in from reference TRBV5-8 and TRBJ2-1, reads EAGVTQSPTHLIKTRGQQATLRCSPISGHTSVYWYQQALGLGLQFLLWYDEGEERNRGNFPPRFSGRQFPNYSSELNVNALELEDSALYLCASSSRGHEQFFGPGTRLTVL.

This clone has only one observation. The rearrangement links TRBV18 to TRBJ1-4; TRBD1 aligns across 7 bases. Trimming at V came to 5 bases and at J to 5 bases, leaving 8 bases not matched to a gene. CDR3 length: 15 residues. CDR1 is KGHSH and CDR2 is LQKENI in the germline V gene. The CDR3 sequence: CASSTLDRANEKLFF. CDR3 sequence (DNA): TGTGCCAGCTCAACACTCGACAGGGCCAATGAAAAACTGTTTTTT. The full variable domain, its missing parts supplied by reference TRBV18 and TRBJ1-4, is NAGVMQNPRHLVRRRGQEARLRCSPMKGHSHVYWYRQLPEEGLKFMVYLQKENIIDESGMPKERFSAEFPKEGPSILRIQQVVRGDSAAYFCASSTLDRANEKLFFGSGTQLSVL.

The rearrangement uses TRBV5-1 and TRBJ1-2, with D perhaps matching TRBD1 (6 bases). V gave up 4 bases and J gave up 1 base, with 14 bases separating them. The germline V gene has CDR1 SGHRS and CDR2 YFSETQ. The CDR3 loop spans 15 amino acids. The CDR3 nucleotides are TGCGCCAGCAGCGGGCAGGGGATTGGTAACTATGGCTACACCTTC. Protein sequence: CASSGQGIGNYGYTF.

This chain connects TRBV7-2 to TRBJ2-1; 11 bases are shared with TRBD2. Trimming took 6 bases from V and 3 from J; bases not matched to a gene: 7. CDR1 is SGHTA and CDR2 is FQGNSA in the germline V gene. This CDR3 has 16 amino acids. The CDR3 DNA follows: TGTGCCAGCAGACCCACTAGCGGGGGTCACTACAATGAGCAGTTCTTC. The encoded protein is CASRPTSGGHYNEQFF.